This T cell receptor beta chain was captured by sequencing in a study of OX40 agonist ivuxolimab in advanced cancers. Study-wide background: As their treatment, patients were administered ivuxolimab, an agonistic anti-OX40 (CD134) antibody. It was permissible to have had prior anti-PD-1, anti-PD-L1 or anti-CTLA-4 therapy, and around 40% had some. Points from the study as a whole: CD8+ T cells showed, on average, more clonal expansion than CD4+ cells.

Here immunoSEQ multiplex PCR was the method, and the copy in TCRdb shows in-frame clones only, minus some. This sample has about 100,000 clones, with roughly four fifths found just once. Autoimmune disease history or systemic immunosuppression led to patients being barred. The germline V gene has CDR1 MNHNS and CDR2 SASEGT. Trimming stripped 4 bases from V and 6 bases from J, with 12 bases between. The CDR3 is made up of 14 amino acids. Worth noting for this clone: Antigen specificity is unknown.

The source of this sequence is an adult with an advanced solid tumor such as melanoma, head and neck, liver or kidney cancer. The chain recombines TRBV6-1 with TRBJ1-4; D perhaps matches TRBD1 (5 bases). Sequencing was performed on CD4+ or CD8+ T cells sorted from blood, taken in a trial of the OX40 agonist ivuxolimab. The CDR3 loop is CASSAEGHYEKLFF. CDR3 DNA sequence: TGTGCCAGCAGTGCCGAGGGGCACTATGAAAAACTGTTTTTT.